Listed below are T cell receptor beta chains from one sample, sequenced in a study of T cells in Graves' hyperthyroidism and ophthalmopathy. TCRdb reanalysed the multiplex PCR reads using MiXCR and keeps one entry per CDR3 protein. Of hundreds of thousands of distinct CDR3 sequences listed, less than 20% are singletons. Sequenced input: blood. These receptors originate from a woman under 30 with Graves' hyperthyroidism. Each CDR3 is given with its conserved first and last residue. The D gene is left open where the match is weak. The size field is filled for only some rows; it gives once, few, many or a size class.

V gene: TRBV5-1
CDR3 length: 13
J gene: TRBJ2-5
D gene: -
clone size: few
CDR3 DNA: TGCGCCAGCAAGCTCCCGGATCAAGAGACCCAGTACTTC
CDR3 protein: CASKLPDQETQYF

V gene: TRBV7-6
CDR3 length: 14
J gene: TRBJ1-3
D gene: -
clone size: many
CDR3 DNA: TGTGCCAGCAGCACCAGGATCTCTGGAAACACCATATATTTT
CDR3 protein: CASSTRISGNTIYF

V gene: TRBV3-1
CDR3 length: 17
J gene: TRBJ2-2
D gene: TRBD2
clone size: many
CDR3 DNA: TGTGCCAGCAGCTCGGGACTAGCGGGAGGGAACACCGGGGAGCTGTTTTTT
CDR3 protein: CASSSGLAGGNTGELFF

V gene: TRBV2
CDR3 length: 14
J gene: TRBJ2-7
D gene: TRBD1
clone size: many
CDR3 DNA: TGTGCCAGCAGCCAGGACAGGGTGTTTTACGAGCAGTACTTC
CDR3 protein: CASSQDRVFYEQYF

V gene: TRBV7-9
CDR3 length: 15
J gene: TRBJ2-3
D gene: TRBD1
clone size: many
CDR3 DNA: TGTGCCAGCAGCTGGGACAGGGTGGCTTCAGATACGCAGTATTTT
CDR3 protein: CASSWDRVASDTQYF

V gene: TRBV5-6
CDR3 length: 16
J gene: TRBJ1-1
D gene: -
clone size: many
CDR3 DNA: TGTGCCAGCAGCTTGGGCCCCGGGCAGGGATTAACTGAAGCTTTCTTT
CDR3 protein: CASSLGPGQGLTEAFF

V gene: TRBV18
CDR3 length: 16
J gene: TRBJ1-1
D gene: TRBD1
clone size: few
CDR3 DNA: TGTGCCAGCTCACCACCGAGTTGGACAGGGCGGACTGAAGCTTTCTTT
CDR3 protein: CASSPPSWTGRTEAFF

V gene: TRBV7-9
CDR3 length: 14
J gene: TRBJ1-5
D gene: TRBD1
clone size: few
CDR3 DNA: TGTGCCAGCAGCTCTGACAGGGGGTTCTCGCCCCAGCATTTT
CDR3 protein: CASSSDRGFSPQHF

V gene: TRBV5-1
CDR3 length: 15
J gene: TRBJ1-3
D gene: -
clone size: few
CDR3 DNA: TGCGCCAGCAGCAACCCGACAGAGCCAGGAAACACCATATATTTT
CDR3 protein: CASSNPTEPGNTIYF

V gene: TRBV7-9
CDR3 length: 17
J gene: TRBJ1-1
D gene: TRBD1
clone size: many
CDR3 DNA: TGTGCCAGCAGCCACCCCTGGGTAGGGGGCGAGGGAACTGAAGCTTTCTTT
CDR3 protein: CASSHPWVGGEGTEAFF

V gene: TRBV3-1
CDR3 length: 13
J gene: TRBJ2-1
D gene: TRBD1
clone size: many
CDR3 DNA: TGTGCCAGCAGACAGGGGCCCTACAATGAGCAGTTCTTC
CDR3 protein: CASRQGPYNEQFF

V gene: TRBV18
CDR3 length: 17
J gene: TRBJ2-1
D gene: TRBD2
clone size: -
CDR3 DNA: TGTGCCTGCTCACCAAGGACTAGCGGGGGTTCCGGGGTGGAGCAGTTCTTC
CDR3 protein: CACSPRTSGGSGVEQFF

V gene: TRBV2
CDR3 length: 14
J gene: TRBJ1-2
D gene: TRBD1
clone size: -
CDR3 DNA: TGTGCCAGCAGAGAGACAGGGAATAACTATGGCTACACCTTC
CDR3 protein: CASRETGNNYGYTF

V gene: TRBV19
CDR3 length: 14
J gene: TRBJ1-3
D gene: -
clone size: -
CDR3 DNA: TGTGCCACCGGACGGGGTTTCCTTGGAAACACCATATATTTT
CDR3 protein: CATGRGFLGNTIYF

V gene: TRBV7-2
CDR3 length: 15
J gene: TRBJ2-4
D gene: -
clone size: many
CDR3 DNA: TGTGCCAGCAGCTACCTGGGGGTAGCCAAAAACATTCAGTACTTC
CDR3 protein: CASSYLGVAKNIQYF

V gene: TRBV29-1
CDR3 length: 13
J gene: TRBJ2-5
D gene: -
clone size: many
CDR3 DNA: TGCAGCGTCACGGGACAAGGACAAGAGACCCAGTACTTC
CDR3 protein: CSVTGQGQETQYF

V gene: TRBV7-9
CDR3 length: 16
J gene: TRBJ2-3
D gene: TRBD2
clone size: many
CDR3 DNA: TGTGCCAGCAGCCTTCCTAGCGGGGGTAGGACAGATACGCAGTATTTT
CDR3 protein: CASSLPSGGRTDTQYF

V gene: TRBV20-1
CDR3 length: 15
J gene: TRBJ2-5
D gene: TRBD1
clone size: many
CDR3 DNA: TGCAGTGCTAGCAGCCGGGACAGGGTCCAAGAGACCCAGTACTTC
CDR3 protein: CSASSRDRVQETQYF

V gene: TRBV30
CDR3 length: 11
J gene: TRBJ2-3
D gene: -
clone size: many
CDR3 DNA: TGTGCCTGGAGTGTACCGGATACGCAGTATTTT
CDR3 protein: CAWSVPDTQYF

V gene: TRBV2
CDR3 length: 15
J gene: TRBJ2-6
D gene: TRBD1
clone size: few
CDR3 DNA: TGTGCCTGGGGACAGGGGGTGTCTGGGGCCAACGTCCTGACTTTC
CDR3 protein: CAWGQGVSGANVLTF

V gene: TRBV2
CDR3 length: 16
J gene: TRBJ2-7
D gene: TRBD1
clone size: many
CDR3 DNA: TGTGCCAGCAGTGACCACAGGGGTCGGGGCTCCTACGAGCAGTACTTC
CDR3 protein: CASSDHRGRGSYEQYF

V gene: TRBV18
CDR3 length: 12
J gene: TRBJ1-2
D gene: -
clone size: -
CDR3 DNA: TGTGCCAGCTCACCGATGGGAGAAGGCTACACCTTC
CDR3 protein: CASSPMGEGYTF

V gene: TRBV27
CDR3 length: 16
J gene: TRBJ2-1
D gene: -
clone size: many
CDR3 DNA: TGTGCCAGCAGGGCCCTAGCTTCGGAATCCTACAATGAGCAGTTCTTC
CDR3 protein: CASRALASESYNEQFF

V gene: TRBV6-2/TRBV6-3
CDR3 length: 14
J gene: TRBJ2-3
D gene: TRBD1
clone size: few
CDR3 DNA: TGTGTCAGCAGTCGACAGGGTAGCACAGATACGCAGTATTTT
CDR3 protein: CVSSRQGSTDTQYF

V gene: TRBV5-1
CDR3 length: 13
J gene: TRBJ1-2
D gene: -
clone size: many
CDR3 DNA: TGCGCCAGCACTGAGGGAAGCAACTATGGCTACACCTTC
CDR3 protein: CASTEGSNYGYTF

V gene: TRBV19
CDR3 length: 13
J gene: TRBJ2-1
D gene: -
clone size: many
CDR3 DNA: TGTGCCAGCGGACAGAGCTCCTACAATGAGCAGTTCTTC
CDR3 protein: CASGQSSYNEQFF

V gene: TRBV5-4
CDR3 length: 15
J gene: TRBJ1-2
D gene: TRBD1
clone size: -
CDR3 DNA: TGTGCCAGCAGCTTGGGAGGACAGGTCGGATATGGCTACACCTTC
CDR3 protein: CASSLGGQVGYGYTF

V gene: TRBV18
CDR3 length: 16
J gene: TRBJ2-1
D gene: -
clone size: -
CDR3 DNA: TGTGCCAGCTCACCAGCAACGAGCTCCGGCTACAATGAGCAGTTCTTC
CDR3 protein: CASSPATSSGYNEQFF

V gene: TRBV9
CDR3 length: 14
J gene: TRBJ2-5
D gene: -
clone size: few
CDR3 DNA: TGTGCCAGCAGCGTAGTGGACAACCAAGAGACCCAGTACTTC
CDR3 protein: CASSVVDNQETQYF

V gene: TRBV6-1
CDR3 length: 15
J gene: TRBJ1-5
D gene: -
clone size: many
CDR3 DNA: TGTGCCAGCAGTTCAGACAGGTATAGCAATCAGCCCCAGCATTTT
CDR3 protein: CASSSDRYSNQPQHF

V gene: TRBV4-1
CDR3 length: 19
J gene: TRBJ2-3
D gene: -
clone size: -
CDR3 DNA: TGCGCCAGCAGCTCCCACCTCGTGTGGCGGGGTCCTAAAGGAGATACGCAGTATTTT
CDR3 protein: CASSSHLVWRGPKGDTQYF

V gene: TRBV9
CDR3 length: 16
J gene: TRBJ2-3
D gene: TRBD2
clone size: -
CDR3 DNA: TGTGCCAGCAGCGGGGGCGCGGGGGGGCGGGCAGATACGCAGTATTTT
CDR3 protein: CASSGGAGGRADTQYF

V gene: TRBV6-1
CDR3 length: 13
J gene: TRBJ2-3
D gene: -
clone size: many
CDR3 DNA: TGTGCCAGCAGTCTACAGAGCACAGATACGCAGTATTTT
CDR3 protein: CASSLQSTDTQYF

V gene: TRBV7-6
CDR3 length: 15
J gene: TRBJ1-5
D gene: -
clone size: few
CDR3 DNA: TGTGCCAGCAGCTTAACGGGGGCGCCGGGACAGCCCCAGCATTTT
CDR3 protein: CASSLTGAPGQPQHF

V gene: TRBV19
CDR3 length: 14
J gene: TRBJ1-3
D gene: -
clone size: -
CDR3 DNA: TGTGCCAGTAGGCAGTCGCCCAATAGAAACACCATATATTTT
CDR3 protein: CASRQSPNRNTIYF

V gene: TRBV29-1
CDR3 length: 15
J gene: TRBJ1-2
D gene: -
clone size: few
CDR3 DNA: TGCAGCGTTGGGTCCGTACCCAGTCGGAACTATGGCTACACCTTC
CDR3 protein: CSVGSVPSRNYGYTF

V gene: TRBV28
CDR3 length: 15
J gene: TRBJ1-2
D gene: -
clone size: many
CDR3 DNA: TGTGCCAGCAGTCCTCGGGGGGGTACTAACTATGGCTACACCTTC
CDR3 protein: CASSPRGGTNYGYTF

V gene: TRBV5-8
CDR3 length: 14
J gene: TRBJ1-5
D gene: TRBD1
clone size: -
CDR3 DNA: TGTGCCAGCAGCCTGGGACAGACTAGCGTTCCCCAGCATTTT
CDR3 protein: CASSLGQTSVPQHF

V gene: TRBV2
CDR3 length: 15
J gene: TRBJ1-2
D gene: TRBD1
clone size: many
CDR3 DNA: TGTGCCAGCAGTCTAACGCGGGACAGGGGATATGGCTACACCTTC
CDR3 protein: CASSLTRDRGYGYTF

V gene: TRBV6-2/TRBV6-3
CDR3 length: 13
J gene: TRBJ2-3
D gene: -
clone size: many
CDR3 DNA: TGTGCCAGCAGCCGGAGCAGCACAGATACGCAGTATTTT
CDR3 protein: CASSRSSTDTQYF

V gene: TRBV2
CDR3 length: 15
J gene: TRBJ1-2
D gene: TRBD1
clone size: many
CDR3 DNA: TGTGCCAGCAGCAGGGACAGGGGGTATAACTATGGCTACACCTTC
CDR3 protein: CASSRDRGYNYGYTF

V gene: TRBV28
CDR3 length: 15
J gene: TRBJ1-1
D gene: -
clone size: -
CDR3 DNA: TGTGCCAGCAGCACCGGGGTGGGCCCGAACACTGAAGCTTTCTTT
CDR3 protein: CASSTGVGPNTEAFF

V gene: TRBV7-9
CDR3 length: 17
J gene: TRBJ2-1
D gene: -
clone size: -
CDR3 DNA: TGTGCCAGCAGCCCTCCCAAGCGAGCGACACTATCCAATGAGCAGTTCTTC
CDR3 protein: CASSPPKRATLSNEQFF

V gene: TRBV7-9
CDR3 length: 17
J gene: TRBJ1-1
D gene: -
clone size: few
CDR3 DNA: TGTGCCAGCAGCTCAATCGAGGCCTCCGGGGTGCCCACTGAAGCTTTCTTT
CDR3 protein: CASSSIEASGVPTEAFF

V gene: TRBV6-1
CDR3 length: 15
J gene: TRBJ1-5
D gene: -
clone size: many
CDR3 DNA: TGTGCCAGCAGTGAGAACAGACTTAGCAATCAGCCCCAGCATTTT
CDR3 protein: CASSENRLSNQPQHF